This TCR beta chain was sequenced in a study of cytomegalovirus exposure and HLA in healthy donors. Study observations and caveats: Productive rates of about 87% or about 30% were seen for most TCR beta V segments in an earlier analysis. Researchers counted around 150 TCR beta chains as cytomegalovirus-associated. In a later analysis, V- and J-gene trimming of beta chains associated with a DCLRE1C missense variant, replicated independently.

Primers for the PCR totalled 60 Vbeta and 13 Jbeta. Data came from immunoSEQ multiplex PCR; TCRdb stores just in-frame clones and leaves some out. Of some 160,000 clones in the sample, roughly four fifths were seen once. Of note for this clone: Its antigen is undetermined.

Germline V CDR1 and CDR2: MRHNA, SNTAGT. This CDR3 spans 14 amino acids. Trimming at V came to 3 bases and at J to 7 bases, leaving 6 bases not matched to a gene. V and J are TRBV6-4 and TRBJ2-7; 10 bases line up with TRBD2. The source material was PBMCs. The clonotype comes from a male donor in good health and CMV-seropositive. As DNA, the CDR3 is TGTGCCAGCAGTGATGAAGCGGGAGGGTGGGAGCAGTACTTC. It codes for CASSDEAGGWEQYF.